The sequence of this T cell receptor (beta chain) was determined in a study of T cell responses to AZD1222 COVID-19 vaccine. Study-level background: Whether given at about 4 or about 12 weeks, second doses were pooled. Study results and limitations: There were vaccine-associated CD4 TCRs across spike, dominant at 160-218 and 743-854. Two AZD1222 administrations were followed by greater Spike-specific TCR breadth and depth.

For this clone: The antigen is unknown.

Profiled with immunoSEQ multiplex PCR; TCRdb holds only in-frame clones, not every one. This table has roughly 40,000 clones, 60% to 85% appearing once. Germline V gene sequence: CDR1 MDHEN, CDR2 SYDVKM. V lost 6 bases to trimming and J lost 10 bases, with 24 bases between them. The CDR3 consists of 15 residues. Here the sequenced sample was peripheral blood, taken on day 0 of AZD1222 vaccination. The genes are TRBV28 and TRBJ1-1; D possibly corresponds to TRBD1 (5 bases). The TCR originated in an adult in good health. The CDR3 bases are TGTGCCAGCAGGCCTCCCGGGGAGGGGTGGGATGGAGCTTTCTTT. Residues: CASRPPGEGWDGAFF.